The rows below give T cell receptor beta chains drawn from one sample of a study of T cell responses to AZD1222 COVID-19 vaccine. Clones were sequenced by immunoSEQ multiplex PCR, and TCRdb holds only the in-frame ones, with some missing. The profile covers fewer than 110,000 clones, with 87% appearing a single time and approximately 4% taken by the ten largest. The sequencing used peripheral blood, collected on day 0 of AZD1222 vaccination. The receptor source for this set is an adult in good health. Each CDR3 is given without its conserved first and last residue.

V	length	J	CDR3
TRBV7-9	13	TRBJ2-7	ASSFPGQGVNEQY
TRBV7-2	13	TRBJ2-7	ASSLGQGVLYEQY
TRBV4-3	18	TRBJ1-6	ASSQDQVKTGYSYNSPLH
TRBV27	14	TRBJ2-7	ASSLQTAGGPYEQY
TRBV20-1	11	TRBJ2-7	SASPSGRYEQY
TRBV7-2	12	TRBJ1-5	ASSSGTGYQPQH
TRBV6-6	13	TRBJ1-5	ASSYSLISGQPQH
TRBV7-9	12	TRBJ1-4	ASSYQGVREKLF
TRBV15	13	TRBJ2-2	ATSRGTSDTGELF
TRBV7-3	12	TRBJ1-2	ASSPTGGSYGYT
TRBV7-6	13	TRBJ2-5	ASSLGRGLGETQY
TRBV5-6	12	TRBJ2-7	ASSPLTGAYEQY
TRBV7-3	13	TRBJ1-5	ASSLSGGKGQPQH
TRBV6-5	11	TRBJ2-2	ASCPGDTGELF
TRBV24-1	12	TRBJ1-5	ATSDGGSNQPQH
TRBV29-1	11	TRBJ2-7	SVAQQSLYEQY
TRBV3-1/TRBV3-2	12	TRBJ1-2	ASSQGQGGYGYT
TRBV5-1	13	TRBJ2-4	ASSLGDREGGIQY
TRBV6-6	13	TRBJ1-2	ASSAGTQGDYGYT
TRBV6-1	12	TRBJ2-2	ASSEILDTGELF
TRBV5-1	13	TRBJ2-7	ASSATGPGLSEQY
TRBV2	13	TRBJ2-5	ASNKAGGSQETQY
TRBV10-1	15	TRBJ1-6	ASSESKRSQDHSPLH
TRBV10-1	14	TRBJ2-6	ASSVRGFPGANVLT
TRBV10-2	12	TRBJ2-5	ASSLPGWRETQY
TRBV7-6	14	TRBJ1-5	ASSLGTQGSNQPQH
TRBV7-8	18	TRBJ2-7	ASSLGMTFSGNKYPYEQY
TRBV4-2	15	TRBJ1-6	ASSQGGTGAGNSPLH
TRBV7-6	11	TRBJ2-7	ASSPTTRYEQY
TRBV25-1	9	TRBJ1-1	ASSQRTEAF
TRBV5-1	14	TRBJ1-1	ASSLALGRGDTEAF
TRBV14	14	TRBJ1-2	ASSQGPWSGDYGYT
TRBV27	12	TRBJ2-3	ASSLRSYTDTQY
TRBV6-6	11	TRBJ1-1	ASSVTATTEAF
TRBV11-2	11	TRBJ2-7	ASSLALLREQY
TRBV30	10	TRBJ1-1	AWSVLGRRAF
TRBV6-5	14	TRBJ1-1	ASSYSRGMGPGEAF
TRBV9	12	TRBJ1-2	ASSVEANGGGYT
TRBV24-1	19	TRBJ1-5	ATSETHRDGVVVWVNQPQH
TRBV24-1	11	TRBJ2-1	ATSDYRGNEQF
TRBV5-4	9	TRBJ2-7	ASSSGAEQY
TRBV19	16	TRBJ2-3	ASRPRDRLTTSTDTQY
TRBV9	11	TRBJ1-2	ASSVEVGKGYT
TRBV7-2	12	TRBJ1-1	ASSLATEATEAF
TRBV6-1	13	TRBJ1-1	ASSDIWREVTEAF
TRBV6-5	13	TRBJ2-7	ASSYRTSGIIEQY
TRBV28	13	TRBJ2-5	ASRSGQGLQETQY